One T cell receptor (beta chain) is described in this entry. Original processing notes: Reference gene primer amplification in the assay estimated nucleated cell counts. Generated by immunoSEQ multiplex PCR, the TCRdb table keeps only in-frame clones and is missing some. V and J calls and clone size are given by that table; D and trimming were obtained from the DNA. Of about 16,000 clones listed, 70% to 90% are singletons. The entry originates in a study of blood T cell repertoires in COVID-19. Study overall: Acute and convalescent COVID-19 specimens originated in the United States, Italy and Spain. The analysed material was cDNA or gDNA that came from T cells, B-cell-depleted T cells, or PBMCs.

Trimming at V came to 6 bases and at J to 1 base, leaving 3 bases not matched to a gene. The CDR3 runs 15 residues. In germline, CDR1 is SGHTA, CDR2 FQGNSA. Sequenced: peripheral blood. The rearrangement uses TRBV7-2 and TRBJ2-7; 13 nucleotides align to TRBD2. The receptor was isolated from a human donor in a cohort sampled during active COVID-19. As DNA, the CDR3 is TGTGCCAGCAGTCGGACTAGCGGGGGATCCTACGAGCAGTACTTC. It encodes CASSRTSGGSYEQYF.